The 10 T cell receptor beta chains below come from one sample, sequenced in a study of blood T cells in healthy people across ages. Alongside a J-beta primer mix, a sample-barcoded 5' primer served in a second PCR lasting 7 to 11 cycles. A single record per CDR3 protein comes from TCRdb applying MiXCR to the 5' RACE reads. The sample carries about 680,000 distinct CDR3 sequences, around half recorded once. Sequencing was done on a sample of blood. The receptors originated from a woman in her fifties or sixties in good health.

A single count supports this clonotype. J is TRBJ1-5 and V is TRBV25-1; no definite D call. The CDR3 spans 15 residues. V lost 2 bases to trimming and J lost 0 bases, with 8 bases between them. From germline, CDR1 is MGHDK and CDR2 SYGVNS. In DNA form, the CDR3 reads TGTGCCAGCAGTGAAAACGTTTATAGCAATCAGCCCCAGCATTTT. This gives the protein CASSENVYSNQPQHF.

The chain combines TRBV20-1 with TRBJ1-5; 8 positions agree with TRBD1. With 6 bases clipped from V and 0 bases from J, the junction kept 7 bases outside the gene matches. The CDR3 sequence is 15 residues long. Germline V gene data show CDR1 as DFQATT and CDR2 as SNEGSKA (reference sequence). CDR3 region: CSARGTGYSNQPQHF. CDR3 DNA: TGCAGTGCCCGGGGGACAGGTTATAGCAATCAGCCCCAGCATTTT.

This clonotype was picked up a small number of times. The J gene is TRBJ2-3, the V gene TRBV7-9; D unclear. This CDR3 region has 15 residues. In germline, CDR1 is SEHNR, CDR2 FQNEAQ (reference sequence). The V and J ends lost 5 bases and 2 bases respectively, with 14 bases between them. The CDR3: CASSLEGFITDTQYF. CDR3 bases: TGTGCCAGCAGCCTGGAAGGGTTCATCACAGATACGCAGTATTTT.

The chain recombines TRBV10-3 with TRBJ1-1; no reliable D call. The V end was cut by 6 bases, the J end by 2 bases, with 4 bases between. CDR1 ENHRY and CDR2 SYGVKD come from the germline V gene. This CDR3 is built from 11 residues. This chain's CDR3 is CAISLNTEAFF. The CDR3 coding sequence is TGTGCCATCAGCCTAAACACTGAAGCTTTCTTT.

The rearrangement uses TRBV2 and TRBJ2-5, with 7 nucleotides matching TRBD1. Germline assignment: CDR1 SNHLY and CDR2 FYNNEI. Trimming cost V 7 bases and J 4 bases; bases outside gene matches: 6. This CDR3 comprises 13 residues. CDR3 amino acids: CASNLQGSETQYF. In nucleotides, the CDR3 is TGTGCCAGCAACCTACAGGGGTCAGAGACCCAGTACTTC.

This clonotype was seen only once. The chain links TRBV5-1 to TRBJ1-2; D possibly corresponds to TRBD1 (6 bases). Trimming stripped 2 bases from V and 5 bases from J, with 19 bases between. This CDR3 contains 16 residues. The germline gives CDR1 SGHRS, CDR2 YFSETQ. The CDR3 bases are TGCGCCAGCAGCTTTGGTGGGACAAGCGAGGGGTATGGCTACACCTTC. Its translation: CASSFGGTSEGYGYTF.

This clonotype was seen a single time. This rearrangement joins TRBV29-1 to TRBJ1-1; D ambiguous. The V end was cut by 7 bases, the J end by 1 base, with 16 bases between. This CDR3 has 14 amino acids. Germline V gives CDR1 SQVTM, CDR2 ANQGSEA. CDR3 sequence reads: CSATDPTPNTEAFF. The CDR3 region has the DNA TGCAGCGCCACAGACCCTACACCGAACACTGAAGCTTTCTTT.

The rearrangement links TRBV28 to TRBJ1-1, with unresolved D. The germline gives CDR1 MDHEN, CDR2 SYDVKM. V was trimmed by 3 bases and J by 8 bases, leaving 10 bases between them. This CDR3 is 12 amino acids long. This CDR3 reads CASSFGQREAFF. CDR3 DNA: TGTGCCAGCAGTTTTGGGCAGCGCGAAGCTTTCTTT.

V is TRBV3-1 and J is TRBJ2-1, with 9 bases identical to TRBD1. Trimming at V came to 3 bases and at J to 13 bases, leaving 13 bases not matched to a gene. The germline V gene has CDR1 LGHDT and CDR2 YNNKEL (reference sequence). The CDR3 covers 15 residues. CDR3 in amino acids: CASSQTLQGAYIQFF. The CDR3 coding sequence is TGTGCCAGCAGCCAGACTCTACAGGGGGCTTACATTCAGTTCTTC.

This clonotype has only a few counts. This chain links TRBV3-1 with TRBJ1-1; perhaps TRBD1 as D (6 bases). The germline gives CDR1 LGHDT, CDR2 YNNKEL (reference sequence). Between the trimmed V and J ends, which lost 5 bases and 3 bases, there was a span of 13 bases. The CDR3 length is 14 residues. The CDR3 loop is CASSGRQAYTEAFF. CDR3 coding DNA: TGTGCCAGCAGCGGTCGACAGGCTTACACTGAAGCTTTCTTT.